Shown below are 10 T cell receptor beta chains from a single sample sequenced in a study of T cells in Graves' hyperthyroidism and ophthalmopathy. TCR beta CDR3 region amplification was performed from RNA transcripts. Carried out on the TCR CDR3, a first-round RT-PCR used the HTBI primer set. TCRdb processed the multiplex PCR reads anew with MiXCR; each CDR3 protein has one entry. The data contain a few hundred thousand distinct CDR3 sequences, about half of them singletons. Sequencing input: peripheral blood or thyroid tissue (not recorded which). Source of these receptors: a woman between 18 and 29 years old with Graves' hyperthyroidism.

V is TRBV3-1 and J is TRBJ2-2; 13 nucleotides align to TRBD2. Trimming cost V 1 base and J 6 bases; bases outside gene matches: 2. Looked up from germline, CDR1 is LGHDT and CDR2 is YNNKEL (reference sequence). The CDR3 contains 16 residues. The CDR3 nucleotides read TGTGCCAGCAGCCAAGTCGGGACTAGCGGGGCCGGGGAGCTGTTTTTT. Protein: CASSQVGTSGAGELFF. Full variable domain (missing parts from reference TRBV3-1 and TRBJ2-2): DTAVSQTPKYLVTQMGNDKSIKCEQNLGHDTMYWYKQDSKKFLKIMFSYNNKELIINETVPNRFSPKSPDKAHLNLHINSLELGDSAVYFCASSQVGTSGAGELFFGEGSRLTVL.

At least ten counts were recorded for this clonotype. The chain recombines TRBV29-1 with TRBJ2-7; D gene unclear. Germline CDR1 reads SQVTM; CDR2 reads ANQGSEA. This CDR3 is built from 12 residues. V was cut by 4 bases and J by 2 bases, with 9 bases left in between. CDR3 DNA: TGCAGCGTTGTAGACCATACCTACGAGCAGTACTTC. This encodes CSVVDHTYEQYF.

This clonotype turned up a few times. V and J are TRBV7-2 and TRBJ1-5; no clear D gene. V dropped 8 bases and J dropped 2 bases, with 34 bases sitting between them. There are 21 residues in the CDR3. Germline V CDR1 and CDR2: SGHTA, FQGNSA. This CDR3 reads CASSPSRVAGFIWTGNQPQHF. DNA for the CDR3: TGTGCCAGCTCACCAAGCCGGGTGGCAGGTTTTATCTGGACGGGCAATCAGCCCCAGCATTTT.

This clonotype came up a few times. The rearrangement joins TRBV5-1 to TRBJ2-5, with D tentatively TRBD1 or TRBD2 (6 bases each). Trimming took 1 base from V and 2 from J, leaving 12 bases between them. Germline V CDR1 and CDR2: SGHRS, YFSETQ. This CDR3 is built from 15 residues. The CDR3 DNA reads as TGCGCCAGCAGCTTGTTGGGGGGCGGACAAGAGACCCAGTACTTC. Its translation is CASSLLGGGQETQYF.

The rearrangement links TRBV2 to TRBJ2-7; 8 bases match TRBD1. V lost 6 bases and J lost 9; bases outside the gene matches: 1. Germline V gives CDR1 SNHLY, CDR2 FYNNEI. There are 10 residues in the CDR3. The CDR3 nucleotides are TGTGCCAGCAGAGACAGGGGGCAGTACTTC. Encoded protein: CASRDRGQYF. Combining the CDR3 with reference TRBV2 and TRBJ2-7 gives the whole variable domain EPEVTQTPSHQVTQMGQEVILRCVPISNHLYFYWYRQILGQKVEFLVSFYNNEISEKSEIFDDQFSVERPDGSNFTLKIRSTKLEDSAMYFCASRDRGQYFGPGTRLTVT.

This clonotype was seen just once. V and J are TRBV28 and TRBJ2-7, with 7 bases identical to TRBD1. Trimming removed 3 bases from V and 6 bases from J; junction bases left unmatched: 8. Germline V CDR1 and CDR2: MDHEN, SYDVKM. The CDR3 contains 14 residues. The CDR3 reads CASSFTGQSREQYF. The CDR3 DNA is TGTGCCAGCAGTTTCACGGGACAGTCGCGCGAGCAGTACTTC.

This sequence joins TRBV5-6 and TRBJ2-6; D ambiguous. With 0 bases removed from V and 0 bases from J, the gap between germline ends came to 7 bases. Germline values: CDR1 SGHDT, CDR2 YYEEEE. This CDR3 is 16 amino acids long. CDR3 bases: TGTGCCAGCAGCTTGGCCGTGACCTCTGGGGCCAACGTCCTGACTTTC. Protein: CASSLAVTSGANVLTF.

In this sample, this clonotype turned up many times. This chain joins TRBV7-2 and TRBJ1-5; D might be TRBD1 (6 bases). V lost 1 base and J lost 8, with 12 bases in between. The CDR3 spans 14 residues. Germline CDR1 SGHTA, CDR2 FQGNSA. CDR3 protein: CASSLEDHREPQHF. As DNA, the CDR3 is TGTGCCAGCAGCTTAGAGGACCACAGGGAGCCCCAGCATTTT.

A word on this clonotype: The CDR3 does not end in the conserved phenylalanine or tryptophan, so this is likely a read error. The DNA is left out, because the CDR3 cannot be placed on it with certainty; the CDR3 is given as TCRdb lists it. This rearrangement joins TRBV2 to TRBJ1-6; the DNA was not used to check the table's D call, TRBD1. The CDR3 is 16 amino acids long, termini counted. Germline V CDR1 and CDR2: SNHLY, FYNNEI. This chain's CDR3 is CASSETGSSYNSPRPR.

This clonotype was seen ten or more times. V and J are TRBV29-1 and TRBJ1-3, with D possibly being TRBD1 (5 bases). Trimming removed 4 bases at V and 0 bases at J, with 13 bases between. Germline assignment: CDR1 SQVTM and CDR2 ANQGSEA. This CDR3 contains 15 residues. The CDR3 here is CSVVGDRISGNTIYF. The CDR3 region has the DNA TGCAGCGTTGTGGGCGACAGAATCTCTGGAAACACCATATATTTT. Based on the CDR3 plus reference TRBV29-1 and TRBJ1-3, the full variable domain is SAVISQKPSRDICQRGTSLTIQCQVDSQVTMMFWYRQQPGQSLTLIATANQGSEATYESGFVIDKFPISRPNLTFSTLTVSNMSPEDSSIYLCSVVGDRISGNTIYFGEGSWLTVV.